This T cell receptor (beta chain) derives from a study of T cells in Graves' hyperthyroidism and ophthalmopathy. General study results and limits: From stable hyperthyroidism, ophthalmopathy was separated by a 13 V-J model. Ophthalmopathy onset followed model prediction by a median roughly 6 months.

Exclusion of patients followed from uncontrolled infection, other autoimmune disease, pregnancy or lactation. The table lists this clonotype with a few counts. What it binds is unknown. After removal of 5 bases from V and 5 bases from J, the junction contained 10 bases not matched to a gene. This CDR3 spans 16 amino acids. The germline V gene encodes CDR1 MNHNY and CDR2 SVGAGI (reference sequence). The TCR beta CDR3 regions underwent amplification using RNA transcripts as the source. The TCR CDR3 first-round RT-PCR relied on the HTBI primer set. TCRdb passed the multiplex PCR reads through MiXCR, listing each CDR3 protein once. The table lists nearly 750,000 distinct CDR3 sequences, around a third of them singletons.

This TCR was recovered from a woman aged 35 to 49 with Graves' hyperthyroidism. Sequenced material: blood. This chain joins TRBV6-6 and TRBJ1-5; TRBD1 matches 9 bases. The CDR3: CASSRTGTGYYQPQHF. CDR3 coding DNA: TGTGCCAGCAGTCGTACCGGGACAGGGTATTATCAGCCCCAGCATTTT.